This T cell receptor beta chain was profiled in a study of control samples from healthy donors and cancer patients (dated by TCRdb to between 2020 and 2021). The CDR3 holds 15 amino acids from the cysteine to the phenylalanine. Only CDR3 DNA remains: 45 bases, in frame from the first base. From V the trimming removes 2 bases and from J it removes 0 bases, while the gene matches leave 3 bases of the junction unaccounted for. The germline V gene encodes CDR1 SGHNT and CDR2 YYREEE (reference sequence). Regarding this clone: Which antigen it targets is not known. Base qualities are not provided; no much larger clone lies one nucleotide away.

The library relied on the immunoSEQ multiplex PCR assay. TCRdb re-hosts the immuneACCESS table, in-frame sequences only. Its copies lack some clones; in the studies checked, an unresolved V gene accounts for under half of them, and the cause for the rest is not known. Within this sample are 75,000 to 100,000 clones, with just over 85% of them counted one time only. The ten biggest clones cover less than 15% of the sample. Sequenced input: blood. The sequence derives from a man under 40 in good health. The V gene is TRBV5-4 and the J gene is TRBJ2-7, with 9 bases matching TRBD2. The encoded CDR3 is CASSFSGGGSYEQYF. The nucleotides read TGTGCCAGCAGCTTTAGCGGGGGAGGCTCCTACGAGCAGTACTTC.